A selection of T cell receptor beta chains follows, all from one sample in a study of cytomegalovirus exposure and HLA in healthy donors. The table came from immunoSEQ multiplex PCR; TCRdb's copy has only in-frame clones and leaves some out. The data hold approximately 98,000 clones, with approximately 86% observed a single time. Sequenced: PBMCs. All receptors derive from a young woman in good health and CMV-seronegative. Both conserved end residues are part of each CDR3. The D gene is left open where the match is weak. Part of the rows lack a size; the others show once, few, many or a class for expanded clones.

j_call d_call clone_size v_call cdr3_aa cdr3_nt
TRBJ1-2 . . TRBV4-1 CASSQPRDRKPYGYTF TGCGCCAGCAGCCAACCTCGGGATCGTAAGCCCTATGGCTACACCTTC
TRBJ1-5 . . TRBV19 CASVGEGTLRNQPQHF TGTGCCAGTGTGGGGGAGGGGACCCTTCGGAATCAGCCCCAGCATTTT
TRBJ1-1 . . TRBV27 CASSPRFGGETEAFF TGTGCCAGCAGTCCTCGTTTTGGGGGCGAGACTGAAGCTTTCTTT
TRBJ1-2 . . TRBV2 CASSIGGNYGYTF TGTGCCAGCAGTATCGGGGGAAACTATGGCTACACCTTC
TRBJ2-3 . . TRBV27 CASSLGQRTDTQYF TGTGCCAGCAGTTTAGGACAGCGCACAGATACGCAGTATTTT
TRBJ1-1 . . TRBV4-1 CASSQTRNTEAFF TGCGCCAGCAGCCAAACGAGGAACACTGAAGCTTTCTTT
TRBJ2-7 . . TRBV28 CASRPQGTSSYEQYF TGTGCCAGCAGACCACAGGGGACTTCCTCCTACGAGCAGTACTTC
TRBJ2-1 TRBD2 . TRBV9 CASSQTSGGGSYNEQFF TGTGCCAGCAGCCAGACTAGCGGGGGAGGTTCCTACAATGAGCAGTTCTTC
TRBJ2-3 TRBD1 . TRBV6-1 CASETGGIEDTQYF TGTGCCAGCGAGACAGGGGGCATAGAAGATACGCAGTATTTT
TRBJ2-1 TRBD2 . TRBV11-2 CATTQRGALDEQFF TGTGCCACCACCCAGCGGGGGGCGTTGGATGAGCAGTTCTTC
TRBJ1-6 TRBD1 . TRBV6-1 CASRDLGTENSPLHF TGTGCCAGCAGAGACCTCGGGACAGAAAATTCACCCCTCCACTTT
TRBJ1-2 TRBD1 . TRBV19 CASSTLLTGVYGYTF TGTGCCAGTAGTACCCTCCTGACAGGGGTCTATGGCTACACCTTC
TRBJ2-7 . . TRBV2 CASKQTAYSYEQYF TGTGCCAGCAAGCAGACTGCGTACTCCTACGAGCAGTACTTC
TRBJ2-5 . few TRBV5-6 CASSLQDRETQYF TGTGCCAGCAGCTTACAGGATCGAGAGACCCAGTACTTC
TRBJ1-1 . . TRBV5-1 CASSLALLVATEAFF TGCGCCAGCAGCTTGGCCCTGTTAGTAGCGACTGAAGCTTTCTTT
TRBJ1-1 . . TRBV29-1 CSVESTGRGTEAFF TGCAGCGTTGAGAGTACAGGGCGCGGCACTGAAGCTTTCTTT
TRBJ1-5 . . TRBV27 CASSFWPPYSNQPQHF TGTGCCAGCAGTTTCTGGCCACCTTATAGCAATCAGCCCCAGCATTTT
TRBJ1-5 TRBD1 . TRBV6-5 CASSTTGGADQPQHF TGTGCCAGCAGCACGACAGGGGGCGCCGATCAGCCCCAGCATTTT
TRBJ1-3 . once TRBV15 CATSPYTYSGNTIYF TGTGCCACCAGCCCATATACATACTCTGGAAACACCATATATTTT
TRBJ1-1 . . TRBV5-4 CASSVTLLNTEAFF TGTGCCAGCAGCGTCACTTTATTGAACACTGAAGCTTTCTTT
TRBJ2-2 . . TRBV5-1 CASSLELNLGELFF TGCGCCAGCAGCTTGGAACTAAATTTAGGGGAGCTGTTTTTT
TRBJ1-5 TRBD1 . TRBV7-2 CASSTDRGGQPQHF TGTGCCAGCAGCACAGACAGGGGGGGTCAGCCCCAGCATTTT
TRBJ2-1 TRBD2 . TRBV9 CASSAWTSGGLGEQFF TGTGCCAGCAGCGCCTGGACTAGCGGGGGGTTAGGTGAGCAGTTCTTC
TRBJ1-2 TRBD1 few TRBV7-9 CASSTTGGYGYTF TGTGCCAGCAGCACAACAGGGGGCTATGGCTACACCTTC
TRBJ1-5 TRBD1 . TRBV30 CAWDKQGFQPQHF TGTGCCTGGGATAAACAGGGGTTTCAACCCCAGCATTTT
TRBJ1-1 . . TRBV29-1 CSVGGMATSGAFF TGCAGCGTGGGAGGGATGGCCACTTCTGGGGCTTTCTTT
TRBJ1-5 TRBD1 . TRBV18 CASSKDRNNQPQHF TGTGCCAGCTCAAAGGACAGGAATAATCAGCCCCAGCATTTT
TRBJ2-1 TRBD2 . TRBV11-2 CASSLTGGVNEQFF TGTGCCAGCAGCTTAACTGGGGGGGTGAATGAGCAGTTCTTC
TRBJ1-2 TRBD1 few TRBV28 CASSFGDRDGYTF TGTGCCAGCAGTTTCGGGGACAGGGATGGCTACACCTTC
TRBJ2-3 TRBD1 . TRBV5-4 CASSPAGTEGTDTQYF TGTGCCAGCAGCCCGGCAGGGACAGAGGGCACAGATACGCAGTATTTT
TRBJ2-7 TRBD1 . TRBV18 CASSPKGQGPYEQYF TGTGCCAGCTCACCAAAGGGACAGGGGCCCTACGAGCAGTACTTC
TRBJ2-7 . . TRBV10-3 CAISESSEQYF TGTGCCATCAGTGAGTCGTCAGAGCAGTACTTC
TRBJ2-7 . . TRBV6-5 CASSPDFPSSYEQYF TGTGCCAGCAGCCCGGACTTTCCGAGCTCCTACGAGCAGTACTTC
TRBJ1-3 TRBD1 . TRBV27 CASGDRVGNTIYF TGTGCCAGCGGGGACAGGGTGGGAAACACCATATATTTT
TRBJ2-2 . few TRBV7-6 CASSTDSEGFTGELFF TGTGCCAGCAGCACAGACAGCGAAGGGTTCACCGGGGAGCTGTTTTTT
TRBJ2-7 TRBD1 . TRBV27 CASWTGGYEQYF TGTGCCAGCTGGACAGGGGGCTACGAGCAGTACTTC
TRBJ1-4 . . TRBV14 CASSQHKTGPNEKLFF TGTGCCAGCAGCCAACACAAGACAGGCCCTAATGAAAAACTGTTTTTT
TRBJ1-5 . . TRBV7-9 CASSSGVGQPQHF TGTGCCAGCAGCTCAGGGGTGGGTCAGCCCCAGCATTTT
TRBJ1-2 TRBD1 . TRBV6-6 CASSSKDRGGKGYTF TGTGCCAGCAGTTCGAAGGACAGGGGGGGAAAGGGCTACACCTTC
TRBJ2-7 TRBD1 . TRBV6-1 CASRPGQGTEQYF TGTGCCAGCCGTCCGGGACAGGGCACCGAGCAGTACTTC
TRBJ2-6 . . TRBV30 CAWRESSGANVLTF TGTGCCTGGAGGGAGTCCTCTGGGGCCAACGTCCTGACTTTC
TRBJ2-1 . . TRBV25-1 CASSEAQGGGEQFF TGTGCCAGCAGTGAAGCCCAAGGAGGTGGTGAGCAGTTCTTC
TRBJ2-5 TRBD2 . TRBV5-1 CASSAGGPQETQYF TGCGCCAGCAGCGCGGGGGGGCCCCAAGAGACCCAGTACTTC
TRBJ2-1 TRBD1 . TRBV7-6 CASSSGGQGVRYNEQFF TGTGCCAGCAGCTCCGGGGGACAGGGGGTTAGGTACAATGAGCAGTTCTTC
TRBJ2-5 . . TRBV20-1 CSAPEETQYF TGCAGTGCTCCCGAGGAGACCCAGTACTTC
TRBJ2-2 . . TRBV5-4 CASSRQAPNTGELFF TGTGCCAGCAGCCGACAAGCACCGAACACCGGGGAGCTGTTTTTT
TRBJ2-1 . . TRBV21-1 CASSNPTDTQNNEQFF TGTGCCAGCAGCAATCCGACAGACACCCAGAACAATGAGCAGTTCTTC
TRBJ2-1 . . TRBV7-9 CASVPQNSPSYNEQFF TGTGCCAGCGTACCACAGAATTCCCCCTCCTACAATGAGCAGTTCTTC
TRBJ2-7 TRBD1 . TRBV15 CATSRDGAGQGGHEQYF TGTGCCACCAGCAGAGATGGGGCGGGACAGGGTGGCCACGAGCAGTACTTC
TRBJ2-7 . . TRBV19 CASSIGGTQTYEQYF TGTGCCAGTAGTATCGGGGGGACACAAACCTACGAGCAGTACTTC
TRBJ2-7 TRBD2 . TRBV18 CASSLSSGGLDEQYF TGTGCCAGCTCACTGTCTAGCGGGGGGCTGGACGAGCAGTACTTC
TRBJ1-5 . . TRBV7-9 CASSAEDSNQPQHF TGTGCCAGCAGCGCGGAGGACAGTAATCAGCCCCAGCATTTT
TRBJ2-7 . . TRBV7-2 CASSLAEPREQYF TGTGCCAGCAGCTTAGCTGAGCCGAGAGAGCAGTACTTC
TRBJ2-7 . . TRBV6-5 CASSYSWAGAYEQYF TGTGCCAGCAGTTACTCATGGGCAGGGGCCTACGAGCAGTACTTC
TRBJ1-1 . . TRBV27 CASSSPLGGAGNTEAFF TGTGCCAGCAGTTCCCCCCTGGGGGGGGCAGGGAACACTGAAGCTTTCTTT
TRBJ2-1 TRBD2 . TRBV29-1 CSVEDSGGPNVNNEQFF TGCAGCGTTGAAGATAGCGGGGGACCGAATGTCAACAATGAGCAGTTCTTC
TRBJ1-1 . . TRBV30 CAWSALGGGAEAFF TGTGCCTGGAGTGCCCTAGGAGGTGGTGCTGAAGCTTTCTTT
TRBJ2-5 . . TRBV11-2 CASSLVALDFSRSRETQYF TGTGCCAGCAGCTTAGTGGCCCTCGATTTCAGCAGGTCCCGGGAGACCCAGTACTTC
TRBJ2-5 TRBD1 . TRBV6-5 CASSPGDRPQETQYF TGTGCCAGCAGCCCCGGGGACAGACCTCAAGAGACCCAGTACTTC
TRBJ2-7 . . TRBV27 CASAVMRNYEQYF TGTGCCAGCGCGGTAATGCGGAATTACGAGCAGTACTTC